A selection of T cell receptor beta chains follows, all from one sample in a study of beta chain features in type 1 diabetes. The assay was immunoSEQ multiplex PCR, and TCRdb's table has in-frame clones only and misses some. The profile covers 970,000 or so clones, with about a sixth appearing a single time and about 0.025% taken by the ten largest. Input material: naive CD4+ T cells from blood. The receptors shown here come from a young woman in good health. The CDR3 runs from the conserved cysteine through the conserved F or W. The order of the fields is J gene, CDR3 length, V gene, clone size, D gene, CDR3 protein, CDR3 DNA. A D gene is named only where the DNA matches it firmly. Expanded clones get a size class; other rows say once, few or many, or leave the size out.

J gene: TRBJ2-3; CDR3 length: 16; V gene: TRBV5-1; clone size: few; D gene: NA; CDR3 protein: CASSLFSAGGTDTQYF; CDR3 DNA: TGCGCCAGCAGCTTGTTCTCGGCGGGCGGCACAGATACGCAGTATTTT
J gene: TRBJ2-5; CDR3 length: 18; V gene: TRBV21-1; clone size: NA; D gene: NA; CDR3 protein: CASSPRLAGVRGLETQYF; CDR3 DNA: TGTGCCAGCAGCCCCCGACTAGCGGGAGTGCGAGGACTGGAGACCCAGTACTTC
J gene: TRBJ2-5; CDR3 length: 17; V gene: TRBV4-2; clone size: NA; D gene: NA; CDR3 protein: CASSQSGTTRLQETQYF; CDR3 DNA: TGTGCCAGCAGCCAATCAGGGACAACCCGGCTCCAAGAGACCCAGTACTTC
J gene: TRBJ2-3; CDR3 length: 16; V gene: TRBV13; clone size: NA; D gene: TRBD2; CDR3 protein: CASSLAMTSGTDTQYF; CDR3 DNA: TGTGCCAGCAGCTTAGCGATGACTAGCGGCACAGATACGCAGTATTTT
J gene: TRBJ2-5; CDR3 length: 15; V gene: TRBV11-2; clone size: few; D gene: NA; CDR3 protein: CASSFTLRRQETQYF; CDR3 DNA: TGTGCCAGCAGCTTTACCCTGAGGAGGCAAGAGACCCAGTACTTC
J gene: TRBJ2-1; CDR3 length: 16; V gene: TRBV9; clone size: few; D gene: NA; CDR3 protein: CASSVGAGSSYNEQFF; CDR3 DNA: TGTGCCAGCAGCGTTGGCGCGGGGAGTTCCTACAATGAGCAGTTCTTC
J gene: TRBJ2-3; CDR3 length: 17; V gene: TRBV15; clone size: NA; D gene: TRBD2; CDR3 protein: CATSTDRDYLVADTQYF; CDR3 DNA: TGTGCCACCAGCACTGACCGGGACTATCTTGTAGCAGATACGCAGTATTTT
J gene: TRBJ2-5; CDR3 length: 16; V gene: TRBV7-2; clone size: NA; D gene: TRBD2; CDR3 protein: CASSQGQGTRWETQYF; CDR3 DNA: TGTGCCAGCAGCCAAGGCCAGGGGACTAGGTGGGAGACCCAGTACTTC
J gene: TRBJ2-1; CDR3 length: 14; V gene: TRBV5-1; clone size: few; D gene: NA; CDR3 protein: CASSLADSYNEQFF; CDR3 DNA: TGCGCCAGCAGCTTAGCGGATTCCTACAATGAGCAGTTCTTC
J gene: TRBJ2-6; CDR3 length: 17; V gene: TRBV5-5; clone size: few; D gene: NA; CDR3 protein: CASRNPTASSGANVLTF; CDR3 DNA: TGTGCCAGCAGGAATCCAACGGCGAGCTCTGGGGCCAACGTCCTGACTTTC
J gene: TRBJ2-1; CDR3 length: 12; V gene: TRBV21-1; clone size: many; D gene: NA; CDR3 protein: CASSPLAGPAFF; CDR3 DNA: TGTGCCAGCAGCCCACTGGCGGGCCCTGCGTTCTTC
J gene: TRBJ1-5; CDR3 length: 15; V gene: TRBV7-2; clone size: few; D gene: NA; CDR3 protein: CASSLVRVLNQPQHF; CDR3 DNA: TGTGCCAGCAGCTTAGTGAGGGTCCTCAATCAGCCCCAGCATTTT
J gene: TRBJ2-1; CDR3 length: 15; V gene: TRBV5-4; clone size: NA; D gene: NA; CDR3 protein: CASSLGFSSYNEQFF; CDR3 DNA: TGTGCCAGCAGCTTGGGTTTTAGCTCCTACAATGAGCAGTTCTTC
J gene: TRBJ2-7; CDR3 length: 12; V gene: TRBV10-3; clone size: NA; D gene: NA; CDR3 protein: CAISGGNYEQYF; CDR3 DNA: TGTGCCATCTCAGGCGGGAACTACGAGCAGTACTTC
J gene: TRBJ2-1; CDR3 length: 16; V gene: TRBV11-2; clone size: NA; D gene: NA; CDR3 protein: CASSLVPTMIDGEQFF; CDR3 DNA: TGTGCCAGCAGCTTAGTCCCGACTATGATCGACGGTGAGCAGTTCTTC
J gene: TRBJ2-3; CDR3 length: 17; V gene: TRBV5-4; clone size: few; D gene: TRBD2; CDR3 protein: CASSLSTSGSPADTQYF; CDR3 DNA: TGTGCCAGCAGCTTGTCGACTAGCGGGAGTCCCGCCGATACGCAGTATTTT